In this sample, the clone carrying this TCR beta chain turned up many times. Using immunoSEQ multiplex PCR, the repertoire was profiled, and TCRdb retains in-frame clones only, with some absent. In the table there are 950,000 to 1,300,000 clones, about 80% of which are singletons. A split of CD4+ cells into CD45RA+ naive and CD45RA-negative memory subsets was performed. This sample is part of a study of shared clonotypes between healthy human individuals. Trimming took off 0 bases at V and 2 bases at J, with 8 bases between the two ends. Germline CDR1 MRHNA, CDR2 SNTAGT. The CDR3 runs 14 residues. The receptor was isolated from a man younger than 35 in good health. The sequencing sample was made of memory CD4+ T cells sorted from blood. Specified subset: CD45RA-negative fraction. The chain links TRBV6-4 to TRBJ2-7; no reliable D call. The CDR3 bases are TGTGCCAGCAGTGACTCTCCAAGACCCTACGAGCAGTACTTC. It yields the protein CASSDSPRPYEQYF.